This TCR beta chain was identified during a study of control samples from healthy donors and cancer patients. The method was immunoSEQ multiplex PCR; TCRdb's version includes in-frame clones alone and lacks a portion of them. The data contain approximately 110,000 clones, about nine tenths of them singletons. The V segment lost 2 bases and the J segment 6 bases; nucleotides outside the gene matches: 7. CDR1 is LGHDT, CDR2 YNNKEL, per germline (reference sequence). There are 17 residues in the CDR3. The material sequenced was blood. The chain joins TRBV3-1 (or the pseudogene TRBV3-2) to TRBJ2-2; 12 nucleotides line up with TRBD1. The receptor comes from a human donor in good health. The donor label of this sample is uncertain. DNA for the CDR3: TGTGCCAGCAGCCAATCCCCGGGACAGGGGGCCTCCGGGGAGCTGTTTTTT. Translating it yields CASSQSPGQGASGELFF.